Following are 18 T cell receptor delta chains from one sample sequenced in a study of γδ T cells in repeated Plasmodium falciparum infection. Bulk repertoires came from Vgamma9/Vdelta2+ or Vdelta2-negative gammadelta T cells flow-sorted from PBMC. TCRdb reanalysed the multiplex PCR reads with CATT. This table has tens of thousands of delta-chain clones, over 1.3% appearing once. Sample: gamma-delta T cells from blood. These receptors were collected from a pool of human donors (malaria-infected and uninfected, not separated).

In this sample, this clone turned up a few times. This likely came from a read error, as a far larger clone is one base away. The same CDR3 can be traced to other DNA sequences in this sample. In DNA, the CDR3 is TGTGCCTGTGACACCGGTGGTCAGCCTGGGGACCTCTCCTGGGACACCCGACAAATGTTTTTC. It translates to CACDTGGQPGDLSWDTRQMFF. The V segment is TRDV2, and no J call was made; the D segment call TRDD3 is taken from the table without a DNA check. Germline V gene lookup returns CDR1 GEAIGNYY and CDR2 EKD. There are 21 residues in the CDR3.

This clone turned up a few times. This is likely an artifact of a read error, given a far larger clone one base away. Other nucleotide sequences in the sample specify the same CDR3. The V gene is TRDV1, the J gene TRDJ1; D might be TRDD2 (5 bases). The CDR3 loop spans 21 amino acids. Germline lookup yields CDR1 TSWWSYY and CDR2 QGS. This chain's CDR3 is CALGEHCPYEVWYKSVDKLIF. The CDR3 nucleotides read TGTGCTCTTGGGGAACATTGCCCCTACGAGGTGTGGTATAAATCGGTCGATAAACTCATCTTC.

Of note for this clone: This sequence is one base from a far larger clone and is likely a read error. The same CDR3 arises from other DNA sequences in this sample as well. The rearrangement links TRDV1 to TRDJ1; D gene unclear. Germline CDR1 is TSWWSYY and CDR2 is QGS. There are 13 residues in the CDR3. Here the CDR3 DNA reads TGTGCTCTTGTAGGTAGGGCCACCGACAAACTCATCTTT. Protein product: CALVGRATDKLIF.

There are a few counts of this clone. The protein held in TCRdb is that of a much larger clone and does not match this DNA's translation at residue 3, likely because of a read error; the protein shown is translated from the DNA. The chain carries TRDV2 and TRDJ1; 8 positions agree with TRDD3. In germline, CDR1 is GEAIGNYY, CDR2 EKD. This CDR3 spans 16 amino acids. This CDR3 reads CARDPVGTGGSDKLIF. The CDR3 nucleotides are TGTGCCCGTGACCCCGTGGGTACTGGGGGTTCCGATAAACTCATCTTT.

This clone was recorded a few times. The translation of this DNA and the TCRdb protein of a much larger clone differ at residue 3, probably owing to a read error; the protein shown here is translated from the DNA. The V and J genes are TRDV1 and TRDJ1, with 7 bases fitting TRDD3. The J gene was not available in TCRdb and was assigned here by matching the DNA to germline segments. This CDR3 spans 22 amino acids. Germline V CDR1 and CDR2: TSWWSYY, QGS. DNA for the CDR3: TGTGCTTTTGGGGACCGTCCCTCCTCATCTGGGGGTAGGAAGAGAAACACCGATAAACTCATCTTT. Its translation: CAFGDRPSSSGGRKRNTDKLIF.

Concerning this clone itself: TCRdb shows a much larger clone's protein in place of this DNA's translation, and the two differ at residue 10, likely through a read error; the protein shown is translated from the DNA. CDR3 bases: TGTGCTCTTGGGGAGCTACGCTGGGGGGCGCTCACCGGTAAACTCATCTTT. Its protein product is CALGELRWGALTGKLIF. J is TRDJ1 and V is TRDV1; 7 positions agree with TRDD3. Assignment of the J gene here rests on matching the DNA to germline, because TCRdb gives none. The germline V gene has CDR1 TSWWSYY and CDR2 QGS. The length of the CDR3 is 17 residues.

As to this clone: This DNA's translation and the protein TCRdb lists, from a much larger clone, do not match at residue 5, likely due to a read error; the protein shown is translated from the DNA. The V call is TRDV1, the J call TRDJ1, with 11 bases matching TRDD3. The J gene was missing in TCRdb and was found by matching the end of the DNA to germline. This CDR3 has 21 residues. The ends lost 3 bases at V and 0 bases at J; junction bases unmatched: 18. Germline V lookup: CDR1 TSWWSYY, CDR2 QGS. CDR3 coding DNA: TGTGCTCTTGGGGACCCTGCGCCCCACTGGGGGATAATGCGCAACACCGATAAACTCATCTTT. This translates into CALGDPAPHWGIMRNTDKLIF.

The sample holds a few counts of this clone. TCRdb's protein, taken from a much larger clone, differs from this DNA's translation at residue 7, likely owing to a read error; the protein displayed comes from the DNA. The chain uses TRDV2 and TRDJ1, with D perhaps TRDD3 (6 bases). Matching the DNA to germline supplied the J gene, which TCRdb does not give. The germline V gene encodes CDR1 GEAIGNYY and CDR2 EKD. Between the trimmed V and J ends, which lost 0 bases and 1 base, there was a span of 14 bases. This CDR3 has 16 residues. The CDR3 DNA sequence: TGTGCCTGTGACACCTCCCGGGGGAACTCCACCGATAAACTCATCTTT. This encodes CACDTSRGNSTDKLIF.

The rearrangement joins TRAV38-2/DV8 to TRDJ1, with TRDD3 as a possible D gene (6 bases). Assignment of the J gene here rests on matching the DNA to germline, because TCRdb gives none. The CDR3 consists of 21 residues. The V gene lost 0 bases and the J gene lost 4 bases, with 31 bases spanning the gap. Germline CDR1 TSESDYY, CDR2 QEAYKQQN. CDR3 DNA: TGTGCTTATAGGAGCGCGAATGGGTTGTCACAGGGGATTCAGGTCGGCGATAAACTCATCTTT. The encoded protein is CAYRSANGLSQGIQVGDKLIF.

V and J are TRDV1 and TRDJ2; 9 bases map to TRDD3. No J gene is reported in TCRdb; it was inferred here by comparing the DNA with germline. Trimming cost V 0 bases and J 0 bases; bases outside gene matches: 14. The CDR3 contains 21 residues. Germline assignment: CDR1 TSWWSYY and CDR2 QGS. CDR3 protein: CALGELIADWGRSPLTAQLFF. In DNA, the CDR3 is TGTGCTCTTGGGGAACTCATTGCCGACTGGGGGAGATCCCCTTTGACAGCACAACTCTTCTTT.

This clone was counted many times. The CDR3: CALGEPRWGILWTDKLIF. The DNA for the CDR3 is TGTGCTCTTGGGGAGCCCCGATGGGGGATCCTGTGGACCGATAAACTCATCTTT. The rearrangement joins TRDV1 to TRDJ1; 8 bases align to TRDD3. The CDR3 length is 18 residues. CDR1 is TSWWSYY and CDR2 is QGS in the germline V gene. V was pared by 3 bases and J by 2 bases, with 14 bases of the junction left unmatched.

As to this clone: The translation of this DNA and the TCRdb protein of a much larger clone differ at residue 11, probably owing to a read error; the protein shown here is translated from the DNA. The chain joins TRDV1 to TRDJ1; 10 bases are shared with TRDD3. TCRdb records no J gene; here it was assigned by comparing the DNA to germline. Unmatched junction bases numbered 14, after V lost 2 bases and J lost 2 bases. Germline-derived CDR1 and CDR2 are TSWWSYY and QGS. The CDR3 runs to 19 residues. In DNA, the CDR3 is TGTGCTCTTGGGGAAAGGATGGGGGATACCTACGGCGGGACCGATAAACTCATCTTT. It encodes CALGERMGDTYGGTDKLIF.

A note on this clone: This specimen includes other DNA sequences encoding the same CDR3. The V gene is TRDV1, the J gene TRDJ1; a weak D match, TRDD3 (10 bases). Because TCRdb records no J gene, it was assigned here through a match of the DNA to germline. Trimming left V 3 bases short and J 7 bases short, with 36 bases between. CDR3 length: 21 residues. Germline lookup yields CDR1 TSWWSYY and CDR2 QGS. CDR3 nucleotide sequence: TGTGCTCTTGGGGAGCCGCCTTCCTACACGGCTTTGGGGGATACCGGGGGTAAACTCATCTTT. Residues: CALGEPPSYTALGDTGGKLIF.

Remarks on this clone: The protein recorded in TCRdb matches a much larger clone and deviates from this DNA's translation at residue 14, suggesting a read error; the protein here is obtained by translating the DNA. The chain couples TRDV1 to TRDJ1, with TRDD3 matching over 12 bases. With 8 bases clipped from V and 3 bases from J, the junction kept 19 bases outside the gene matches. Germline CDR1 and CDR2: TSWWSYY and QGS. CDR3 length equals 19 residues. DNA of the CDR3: TGTGCTCTTCTCTTCCTACGATGGACTGGGGGATACTCTGCCGATAAACTCATCTTT. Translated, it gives CALLFLRWTGGYSADKLIF.

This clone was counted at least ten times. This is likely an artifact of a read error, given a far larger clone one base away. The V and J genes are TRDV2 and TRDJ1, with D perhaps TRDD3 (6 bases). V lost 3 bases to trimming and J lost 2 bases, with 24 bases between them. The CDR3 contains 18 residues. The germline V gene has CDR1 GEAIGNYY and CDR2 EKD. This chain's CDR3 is CACDALSPRDTGTDKLIF. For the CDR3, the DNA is TGTGCCTGTGACGCCCTTTCTCCAAGAGATACGGGGACCGATAAACTCATCTTT.

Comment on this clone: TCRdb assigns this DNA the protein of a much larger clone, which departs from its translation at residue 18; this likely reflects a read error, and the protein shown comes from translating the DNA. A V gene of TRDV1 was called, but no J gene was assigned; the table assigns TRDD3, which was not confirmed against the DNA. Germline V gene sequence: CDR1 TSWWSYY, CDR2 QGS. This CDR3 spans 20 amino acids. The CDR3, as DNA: TGTGCTCTTGGGGAATCCGACTGGGGATCCTTCAACACCCTCACCGATAAACCCATCTTT. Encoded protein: CALGESDWGSFNTLTDKPIF.

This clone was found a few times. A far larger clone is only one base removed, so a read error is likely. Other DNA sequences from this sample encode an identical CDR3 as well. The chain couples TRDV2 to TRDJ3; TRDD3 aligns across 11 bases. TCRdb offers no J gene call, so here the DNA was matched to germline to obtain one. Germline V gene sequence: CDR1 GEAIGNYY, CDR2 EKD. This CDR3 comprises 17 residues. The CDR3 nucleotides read TGTGCCTGTGACACCCTGGGGGATACCTGGGACACCCGGCAGATGTTTTTC. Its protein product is CACDTLGDTWDTRQMFF.

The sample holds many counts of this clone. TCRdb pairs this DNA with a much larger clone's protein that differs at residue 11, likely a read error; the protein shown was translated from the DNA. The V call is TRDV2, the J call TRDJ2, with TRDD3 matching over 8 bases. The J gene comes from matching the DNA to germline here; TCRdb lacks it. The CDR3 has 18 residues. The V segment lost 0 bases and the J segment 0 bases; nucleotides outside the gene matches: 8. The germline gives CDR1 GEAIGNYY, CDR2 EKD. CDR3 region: CACDTLLGANPLTAQLFF. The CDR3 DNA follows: TGTGCCTGTGACACCTTACTGGGGGCTAACCCTTTGACAGCACAACTCTTCTTT.